Below, 19 T cell receptor beta chains from the same sample are listed, as sequenced in a study of vaccination effects on CD4 cells after COVID-19. These receptors' targets are unknown. The table came from immunoSEQ multiplex PCR; TCRdb's copy has only in-frame clones and leaves some out. The sample records 30,000 or so clones, about 73% being singletons. It was after 10 days of culture that CD4+ T cells were isolated. The source was CD4+ T cells from PBMCs cultured without peptide, collected before COVID-19 vaccination. These receptors originate from a human donor who received a COVID-19 vaccine.

The chain links TRBV3-1 (or the pseudogene TRBV3-2) to TRBJ1-2, with D maybe TRBD1 (5 bases). The V end lost 3 bases, the J end lost 1 base, and 12 bases lay between the germline ends. Germline V gene sequence: CDR1 LGHDT, CDR2 YNNKEL (reference sequence). CDR3 length: 15 residues. CDR3 DNA sequence: TGTGCCAGCAGCCATATCCGGGGCGGTAACTATGGCTACACCTTC. Its translation is CASSHIRGGNYGYTF.

The genes are TRBV19 and TRBJ2-4, with D unclear. The CDR3 has 15 amino acids. Germline CDR1 reads LNHDA; CDR2 reads SQIVND (reference sequence). V was shortened by 3 bases and J by 0 bases, with 9 bases between the two germline ends. CDR3 DNA sequence: TGTGCCAGTAGTATCCCTGGGGTAGCCAAAAACATTCAGTACTTC. This encodes CASSIPGVAKNIQYF.

The rearrangement uses TRBV10-3 and TRBJ1-6, with unresolved D. Germline V gene lookup returns CDR1 ENHRY and CDR2 SYGVKD. The CDR3 spans 13 residues. V lost 0 bases, J lost 12 bases, and 9 bases lay in between. CDR3 residues: CAISESTDLPLHF. In nucleotides, the CDR3 is TGTGCCATCAGTGAGTCAACGGACCTACCCCTCCACTTT.

The V and J genes are TRBV5-4 and TRBJ2-3, with a possible D match to TRBD1 (5 bases). The CDR3 covers 14 residues. V shed 1 base and J shed 3 bases, with 9 bases lying between them. The V gene's germline CDR1 is SGHNT and CDR2 YYREEE (reference sequence). This CDR3 reads CASSLQGATDTQYF. Here the CDR3 DNA reads TGTGCCAGCAGCTTGCAAGGGGCTACAGATACGCAGTATTTT.

The rearrangement uses TRBV19 and TRBJ1-6; 7 positions agree with TRBD1. The V gene end was trimmed by 2 bases and the J gene end by 0 bases; junction bases not matched to a gene: 4. Germline loops: CDR1 LNHDA, CDR2 SQIVND (reference sequence). The CDR3 has 17 residues. The DNA for the CDR3 is TGTGCCAGTAGTATATCACAGGGGAGCTCCTATAATTCACCCCTCCACTTT. Amino acid sequence: CASSISQGSSYNSPLHF.

The chain links TRBV25-1 to TRBJ1-5; 9 nucleotides match TRBD1. Trimming took 3 bases from V and 7 from J; bases not matched to a gene: 7. The CDR3 length is 15 residues. Germline V lookup: CDR1 MGHDK, CDR2 SYGVNS. The CDR3: CASSEAGQGWQPQHF. CDR3 in DNA: TGTGCCAGCAGTGAGGCGGGACAGGGTTGGCAGCCCCAGCATTTT.

This clone has only a few counts. The V call is TRBV6-5, the J call TRBJ2-1; 14 nucleotides match TRBD2. With V trimmed by 4 bases and J by 4 bases, 0 bases remained unmatched. The CDR3 consists of 15 residues. Germline V gene sequence: CDR1 MNHEY, CDR2 SVGAGI. The CDR3 region has the DNA TGTGCCAGCAGTTGGACTAGCGGGGGGTACAATGAGCAGTTCTTC. It specifies CASSWTSGGYNEQFF.

The chain joins TRBV11-2 to TRBJ1-1; D may be TRBD1 (6 bases). Deletions cut 5 bases from V and 7 bases from J, with 14 bases between. This CDR3 has 13 residues. Looked up from germline, CDR1 is SGHAT and CDR2 is FQNNGV. CDR3 in DNA: TGTGCCAGCAGCCCTCGGACAGTTCATGAAGCTTTCTTT. This codes for CASSPRTVHEAFF.

This chain joins TRBV7-8 and TRBJ2-7; tentative D call: TRBD2 (5 bases). Germline-derived CDR1 and CDR2 are SGHVS and FQNEAQ. The CDR3 sequence is 15 residues long. V gave up 1 base and J gave up 2 bases, with 12 bases separating them. The DNA of the CDR3 is TGTGCCAGCAGCTTAGGCGGGCAGCGAGCCTACGAGCAGTACTTC. It codes for CASSLGGQRAYEQYF.

This chain connects TRBV2 to TRBJ1-5; D gene uncertain. The V gene lost 4 bases and the J gene lost 6 bases, with 16 bases spanning the gap. The CDR3 is 15 amino acids. Germline V lookup: CDR1 SNHLY, CDR2 FYNNEI. The CDR3 is CASSGGGREGQPQHF. The DNA of the CDR3 is TGTGCCAGCAGTGGGGGAGGGCGGGAAGGTCAGCCCCAGCATTTT.

In this sample, this clone turned up a few times. The V gene is TRBV18, the J gene TRBJ1-3; D possibly corresponds to TRBD1 (6 bases). CDR3 size: 15 residues. Germline V gene data show CDR1 as KGHSH and CDR2 as LQKENI. The germline V and J ends were trimmed by 3 bases and 4 bases, with 13 bases remaining between them. For the CDR3, the DNA is TGTGCCAGCTCACCGAAACAGGGAGCGGGAAACACCATATATTTT. It is translated as CASSPKQGAGNTIYF. The full variable domain, completed using reference TRBV18 and TRBJ1-3, is NAGVMQNPRHLVRRRGQEARLRCSPMKGHSHVYWYRQLPEEGLKFMVYLQKENIIDESGMPKERFSAEFPKEGPSILRIQQVVRGDSAAYFCASSPKQGAGNTIYFGEGSWLTVV.

V is TRBV12-3 or TRBV12-4 and J is TRBJ1-4; maybe TRBD1 (6 bases). V lost 7 bases and J 5 bases, leaving 11 bases between the germline ends. CDR3 size: 13 residues. CDR3 nucleotide sequence: TGTGCCAGCAAGGGGGGCTGGAATGAAAAACTGTTTTTT. Translated: CASKGGWNEKLFF.

This clone has a single count. The V gene is TRBV10-3, the J gene TRBJ1-1; the D is unclear. CDR1 ENHRY and CDR2 SYGVKD come from the germline V gene. V dropped 2 bases and J dropped 2 bases, with 15 bases sitting between them. CDR3 length: 16 residues. The CDR3 is CAISERTRQGNTEAFF. DNA for the CDR3: TGTGCCATCAGTGAGAGGACTCGACAAGGAAACACTGAAGCTTTCTTT.

The chain employs TRBV5-6 and TRBJ1-4; D gene unclear. This CDR3 spans 14 amino acids. Per the germline V gene, CDR1 is SGHDT and CDR2 is YYEEEE. V lost 2 bases and J 8 bases, leaving 13 bases between the germline ends. CDR3 coding DNA: TGTGCCAGCAGCTTTGCTCTCAATCGAGAAAAACTGTTTTTT. It translates to CASSFALNREKLFF.

The chain couples TRBV5-1 to TRBJ1-3; no definite D call. V was clipped by 5 bases and J by 2 bases, with 8 bases between them. The CDR3 contains 13 residues. Germline-derived CDR1 and CDR2 are SGHRS and YFSETQ. The CDR3 loop reads CASRTPAGNTIYF. The CDR3 DNA reads TGCGCCAGCAGAACCCCTGCTGGAAACACCATATATTTT.

This chain uses TRBV11-3 with TRBJ2-3, with a tentative D call TRBD1 (7 bases). This CDR3 has 18 residues. Per germline, CDR1 SGHNT and CDR2 YENEEA. The V end lost 3 bases, the J end lost 0 bases, and 19 bases lay between the germline ends. The CDR3 sequence: CASSLGLRDSPSTDTQYF. The CDR3 bases are TGTGCCAGCAGCTTGGGACTCCGGGACAGTCCTAGCACAGATACGCAGTATTTT.

CDR3 DNA: TGCGCCAGCAGCCGGGGGACTCTCAATGAGCAGTTCTTC. This sequence encodes CASSRGTLNEQFF. This chain connects TRBV10-1 to TRBJ2-1; a possible D gene is TRBD2 (6 bases). Germline V CDR1 and CDR2: WNHNN, SYGVQD (reference sequence). The CDR3 spans 13 residues. Deletions cut 6 bases from V and 6 bases from J, with 12 bases between.

CDR3 sequence (DNA): TGTGCCAGCAGCCAAGCACAAGTTACAGGGGATGGCTACACCTTC. It yields the protein CASSQAQVTGDGYTF. The chain joins TRBV6-6 to TRBJ1-2, with 7 bases aligning to TRBD1. Germline CDR1 MNHNY, CDR2 SVGAGI (reference sequence). The V gene end was trimmed by 6 bases and the J gene end by 6 bases; junction bases not matched to a gene: 13. There are 15 residues in the CDR3.

The chain employs TRBV7-2 and TRBJ1-2; D call uncertain. Germline values: CDR1 SGHTA, CDR2 FQGNSA. Trimming cost V 2 bases and J 2 bases, with 12 bases left between them. The CDR3 totals 15 residues. The CDR3: CASSLFPQENYGYTF. In nucleotides, the CDR3 is TGTGCCAGCAGCTTATTCCCCCAAGAGAACTATGGCTACACCTTC.